Reported below is one T cell receptor beta chain. PCR employed 60 Vbeta and 13 Jbeta primers. The method was immunoSEQ multiplex PCR; TCRdb's version includes in-frame clones alone and lacks a portion of them. Its listing shows tens of thousands of clones. J lost 1 base, V lost 4 bases, and 8 bases had no gene match. Germline CDR1 SGHRS, CDR2 YFSETQ. The CDR3 has 16 residues. The data derive from a study of cytomegalovirus exposure and HLA in healthy donors. Sequenced material: PBMCs. This TCR came from a female donor in good health and CMV-seropositive. J is TRBJ1-3 and V is TRBV5-1, with TRBD1 identical over 7 bases. The CDR3 region is CASSRGTATSGNTIYF. DNA for the CDR3: TGCGCCAGCAGCAGAGGGACAGCGACTTCTGGAAACACCATATATTTT. Full variable domain (rest looked up from reference TRBV5-1 and TRBJ1-3): KAGVTQTPRYLIKTRGQQVTLSCSPISGHRSVSWYQQTPGQGLQFLFEYFSETQRNKGNFPGRFSGRQFSNSRSEMNVSTLELGDSALYLCASSRGTATSGNTIYFGEGSWLTVV.